Shown below are 17 T cell receptor beta chains from a single sample sequenced in a study of T-cell memory formation after mild COVID-19. TCRdb processed the 5' RACE reads anew with MiXCR; each CDR3 protein has one entry. The sample has more than 300,000 distinct CDR3 sequences, roughly 13% seen once. Sequenced: PBMCs or a T cell subset sorted from them (not recorded which). Receptor source: a man aged 18 to 30 who had mild COVID-19 (a few samples of this study predate the infection). Cell type and time point are not known.

CDR3 in DNA: TGCAGTGCTTACAGGGGGCGCGACTATGGCTACACCTTC. This sequence encodes CSAYRGRDYGYTF. This chain connects TRBV20-1 to TRBJ1-2, with TRBD1 identical over 9 bases. The J segment lost 3 bases and the V segment lost 5 bases, leaving 4 bases of the junction unmatched. The CDR3 contains 13 residues. The germline gives CDR1 DFQATT, CDR2 SNEGSKA (reference sequence).

This clonotype was counted only a few times. The chain combines TRBV12-3 or TRBV12-4 with TRBJ2-3; 12 bases are a match to TRBD2. The V gene end was trimmed by 6 bases and the J gene end by 3 bases; junction bases not matched to a gene: 4. The CDR3 runs to 15 residues. The CDR3 sequence is CASRPGLAGTDTQYF. The CDR3 nucleotides are TGTGCCAGCAGGCCCGGACTAGCGGGGACAGATACGCAGTATTTT.

This clonotype has just a few counts. This sequence joins TRBV20-1 and TRBJ1-5, with 9 bases that match TRBD1. The junction had 13 bases not matched to a gene; V was cut back by 5 bases and J by 5 bases. CDR3 length: 16 amino acids. Per the germline V gene, CDR1 is DFQATT and CDR2 is SNEGSKA (reference sequence). DNA for the CDR3: TGCAGTGCTGGGGGACAGGGTGCTAAACGGGATCAGCCCCAGCATTTT. Amino acid sequence: CSAGGQGAKRDQPQHF.

As concerns this clonotype: With a much larger clone just one base away, this may be a read error. The J gene is TRBJ2-7, the V gene TRBV7-9; D not resolved. This CDR3 spans 12 amino acids. V shed 5 bases and J shed 3 bases, with 8 bases lying between them. Germline loops: CDR1 SEHNR, CDR2 FQNEAQ (reference sequence). The CDR3 protein is CASSLVHYEQYF. CDR3 in DNA: TGTGCCAGCAGCCTGGTACACTACGAGCAGTACTTC.

This clonotype came up many times. The V gene is TRBV27, the J gene TRBJ2-3; TRBD1 agrees at 8 bases. The germline CDR1 and CDR2 sequences are MNHEY and SMNVEV (reference sequence). The V gene end was trimmed by 3 bases and the J gene end by 1 base; junction bases not matched to a gene: 12. The CDR3 is made up of 18 amino acids. DNA of the CDR3: TGTGCCAGCAGTTTCGGACAGGGTTGGGCGGGCGGCACAGATACGCAGTATTTT. Residues: CASSFGQGWAGGTDTQYF.

The gene calls are TRBV11-2 and TRBJ1-5; D might be TRBD1 (5 bases). The CDR3 is 14 residues long. V was cut by 2 bases and J by 2 bases, with 7 bases left in between. Germline V gene data show CDR1 as SGHAT and CDR2 as FQNNGV. CDR3 in amino acids: CASSLQGGNQPQHF. As DNA, the CDR3 is TGTGCCAGCAGCTTACAGGGAGGCAATCAGCCCCAGCATTTT.

V and J are TRBV4-3 and TRBJ2-7; D is unclear. Looked up from germline, CDR1 is LGHNA and CDR2 is YSLEER. V was trimmed by 4 bases and J by 6 bases, leaving 13 bases between them. CDR3 size: 13 residues. The DNA of the CDR3 is TGCGCCAGCAGCCGAACCCGACGATCCGAGCAGTACTTC. As protein: CASSRTRRSEQYF.

A few counts support this clonotype. The chain employs TRBV12-3 or TRBV12-4 and TRBJ2-1, with 8 bases identical to TRBD1. This CDR3 has 17 amino acids. Unmatched junction bases numbered 14, after V lost 6 bases and J lost 4 bases. The CDR3, as DNA: TGTGCCAGCAGGGGAACCATGGACAGGGAAGGGTACAATGAGCAGTTCTTC. Translated, it gives CASRGTMDREGYNEQFF.

The chain has TRBV10-2 and TRBJ1-5, with 8 bases lining up with TRBD1. CDR1 is WSHSY, CDR2 SAAADI, per germline. The CDR3 runs 14 residues. The ends lost 8 bases at V and 3 bases at J; junction bases unmatched: 6. The CDR3 DNA is TGCGCCAGCCGACAGGGGCCCGCCAATCAGCCCCAGCATTTT. This gives the protein CASRQGPANQPQHF.

This clonotype turned up a few times. V gene TRBV3-1 combines with J gene TRBJ2-3, with TRBD1 identical over 7 bases. With 4 bases clipped from V and 6 bases from J, the junction kept 25 bases outside the gene matches. The CDR3 contains 20 residues. Germline assignment: CDR1 LGHDT and CDR2 YNNKEL (reference sequence). The CDR3 protein is CASSREGLESTGRVFDTQYF. CDR3 bases: TGTGCCAGCAGCCGGGAAGGGTTAGAATCGACAGGGCGGGTATTTGATACGCAGTATTTT.

The chain combines TRBV10-3 with TRBJ1-2, with 7 bases lining up with TRBD1. The trim removed 11 bases at V and 0 bases at J, leaving 9 bases unmatched. Germline V gives CDR1 ENHRY, CDR2 SYGVKD. There are 14 residues in the CDR3. The CDR3 coding sequence is TGTGCCGCAGGGGGGCAGGGGACTAACTATGGCTACACCTTC. It yields the protein CAAGGQGTNYGYTF.

The V gene is TRBV18, the J gene TRBJ2-2; D not resolved. Trimming pared 11 bases from V and 5 bases from J, leaving 12 bases between. Germline V gene sequence: CDR1 KGHSH, CDR2 LQKENI. CDR3 size: 12 residues. The CDR3 nucleotides are TGTGCCGCGCGACACGAGACCGGGGAGCTGTTTTTT. This translates into CAARHETGELFF.

Many counts were recorded for this clonotype. V usage is TRBV4-1 and J usage is TRBJ1-5; D unclear. The CDR3 has 16 amino acids. Trimming stripped 2 bases from V and 7 bases from J, with 18 bases between. CDR1 and CDR2 (germline): MGHRA, YSYEKL. The CDR3, as DNA: TGCGCCAGCAGCCAACTCCCACTCGGAGGGTGGCAGCCCCAGCATTTT. Translating gives CASSQLPLGGWQPQHF.

This clonotype was counted at least ten times. The rearrangement joins TRBV5-1 to TRBJ2-3; 10 bases align to TRBD2. The ends lost 4 bases at V and 3 bases at J; junction bases unmatched: 5. The germline V gene has CDR1 SGHRS and CDR2 YFSETQ. The CDR3 runs 15 residues. The CDR3 sequence is CASSPSGGDTDTQYF. The CDR3 nucleotides are TGCGCCAGCAGCCCTAGCGGGGGAGATACAGATACGCAGTATTTT.

There are a few counts of this clonotype. The chain recombines TRBV6-6 with TRBJ2-4; D gene uncertain. Per the germline V gene, CDR1 is MNHNY and CDR2 is SVGAGI (reference sequence). V lost 5 bases and J lost 8, with 16 bases in between. The CDR3 runs to 14 residues. CDR3 residues: CASSPQVPKDIQYF. DNA of the CDR3: TGTGCCAGCAGTCCTCAGGTCCCGAAGGACATTCAGTACTTC.

This clonotype was counted many times. This sequence joins TRBV11-2 and TRBJ1-3; the D is unclear. The CDR3 runs 16 residues. Trimming cost V 5 bases and J 0 bases, with 14 bases left between them. Germline assignment: CDR1 SGHAT and CDR2 FQNNGV. CDR3 amino acids: CASSQGSLVSGNTIYF. The CDR3, as DNA: TGTGCCAGCAGCCAAGGGTCGCTAGTCTCTGGAAACACCATATATTTT. The full variable domain, its missing parts supplied by reference TRBV11-2 and TRBJ1-3, is EAGVAQSPRYKIIEKRQSVAFWCNPISGHATLYWYQQILGQGPKLLIQFQNNGVVDDSQLPKDRFSAERLKGVDSTLKIQPAKLEDSAVYLCASSQGSLVSGNTIYFGEGSWLTVV.

J is TRBJ1-5 and V is TRBV29-1, with D possibly matching TRBD1 (6 bases). V lost 7 bases and J 3 bases, leaving 13 bases between the germline ends. The CDR3 totals 13 residues. Germline assignment: CDR1 SQVTM and CDR2 ANQGSEA. The CDR3 DNA is TGCAGCGCTGGGGACACCACCAATCAGCCCCAGCATTTT. It specifies CSAGDTTNQPQHF. The full variable domain, completed using reference TRBV29-1 and TRBJ1-5, is SAVISQKPSRDICQRGTSLTIQCQVDSQVTMMFWYRQQPGQSLTLIATANQGSEATYESGFVIDKFPISRPNLTFSTLTVSNMSPEDSSIYLCSAGDTTNQPQHFGDGTRLSIL.